The 22 T cell receptor beta chains in this list originate from one sample, sequenced in a study of blood T cell repertoires in COVID-19. The protocol was immunoSEQ multiplex PCR, while the TCRdb copy is restricted to in-frame clones and leaves out a portion. The sample records about 300,000 clones, roughly 90% being singletons. Material for sequencing was peripheral blood. These receptors were taken from a woman aged 30 to 39 with COVID-19, enrolled during active disease.

The V call is TRBV29-1, the J call TRBJ1-1; tentatively, D is TRBD1 (5 bases). Germline V gene data show CDR1 as SQVTM and CDR2 as ANQGSEA. The CDR3 length is 16 residues. Trimming removed 4 bases from V and 2 bases from J, with 20 bases in between. The DNA for the CDR3 is TGCAGCGTTGGGGAAAACAGGCCCCGGACCAACACTGAAGCTTTCTTT. Translation: CSVGENRPRTNTEAFF.

The chain recombines TRBV5-5 with TRBJ1-6; 7 bases are a match to TRBD1. CDR3 length equals 14 residues. J lost 9 bases, V lost 2 bases, and 5 bases had no gene match. Germline V CDR1 and CDR2: SGHKS, YYEKEE (reference sequence). DNA of the CDR3: TGTGCCAGCAGCTTCCCAGGGGGAGGTTCACCCCTCCACTTT. This translates into CASSFPGGGSPLHF.

The V gene is TRBV10-2, the J gene TRBJ2-7, with D possibly matching TRBD1 (6 bases). Germline CDR1 WSHSY, CDR2 SAAADI. The CDR3 is made up of 15 amino acids. V gave up 5 bases and J gave up 5 bases, with 19 bases separating them. This CDR3 is CASSTPDSRGHEQYF. The CDR3 bases are TGCGCCAGCAGTACTCCCGATTCCAGGGGCCACGAGCAGTACTTC.

This chain uses TRBV28 with TRBJ2-2; 9 nucleotides match TRBD2. CDR3 length equals 16 residues. After removal of 5 bases from V and 0 bases from J, the junction contained 4 bases not matched to a gene. Germline V lookup: CDR1 MDHEN, CDR2 SYDVKM. CDR3 region: CASSLTSGANTGELFF. The CDR3 DNA follows: TGTGCCAGCAGTCTGACTAGCGGAGCGAACACCGGGGAGCTGTTTTTT.

The J gene is TRBJ2-6, the V gene TRBV4-1, with 11 bases identical to TRBD1. CDR1 and CDR2 (germline): MGHRA, YSYEKL. The CDR3 has 18 residues. V lost 0 bases and J lost 2; bases outside the gene matches: 3. For the CDR3, the DNA is TGCGCCAGCAGCCAAGATGGGACAGGGGGGGCTGGGGCCAACGTCCTGACTTTC. Amino acid sequence: CASSQDGTGGAGANVLTF.

This chain uses TRBV7-9 with TRBJ2-1, with D maybe TRBD2 (5 bases). The CDR3 extends over 15 amino acids. V gave up 8 bases and J gave up 0 bases, with 14 bases separating them. Germline assignment: CDR1 SEHNR and CDR2 FQNEAQ (reference sequence). The CDR3 DNA reads TGTGCCAGCCGCACCGGGAACCCCTCCTACAATGAGCAGTTCTTC. It is translated as CASRTGNPSYNEQFF.

The chain is built from TRBV19 and TRBJ1-5, with D perhaps matching TRBD1 (5 bases). The CDR3 length is 19 residues. The germline CDR1 and CDR2 sequences are LNHDA and SQIVND (reference sequence). Trimming took 3 bases from V and 2 from J, leaving 23 bases between them. Here the CDR3 reads CASSMSRRVESRRNQPQHF. The CDR3 bases are TGTGCCAGTAGTATGAGTCGCAGGGTGGAAAGTCGGCGCAATCAGCCCCAGCATTTT. Full variable domain (rest looked up from reference TRBV19 and TRBJ1-5): DGGITQSPKYLFRKEGQNVTLSCEQNLNHDAMYWYRQDPGQGLRLIYYSQIVNDFQKGDIAEGYSVSREKKESFPLTVTSAQKNPTAFYLCASSMSRRVESRRNQPQHFGDGTRLSIL.

V usage is TRBV5-4 and J usage is TRBJ2-5; 11 bases are shared with TRBD2. V gave up 4 bases and J gave up 4 bases; unmatched junction bases: 6. The CDR3 is 15 residues long. In germline, CDR1 is SGHNT, CDR2 YYREEE (reference sequence). CDR3 sequence reads: CASSRLAGLGETQYF. The CDR3 bases are TGTGCCAGCAGCCGACTAGCGGGATTAGGAGAGACCCAGTACTTC.

V and J are TRBV21-1 and TRBJ1-4; the table calls TRBD1, which could not be checked here. TRBV21-1 is marked as a pseudogene. CDR3 size: 15 residues. CDR3 in amino acids: CASSKRRGRGEKLFF. The DNA for the CDR3 is TGTGCCAGCAGCAAAAGAAGGGGGCGGGGTGAAAAACTGTTTTTT.

The CDR3 nucleotides are TGTGCCAGCAGTGAACTGGCCCTCATGAACACTGAAGCTTTCTTT. Protein: CASSELALMNTEAFF. The genes are TRBV2 and TRBJ1-1; D gene uncertain. The CDR3 totals 15 residues. Germline-derived CDR1 and CDR2 are SNHLY and FYNNEI. Trimming pared 2 bases from V and 0 bases from J, leaving 10 bases between.

This chain joins TRBV5-1 and TRBJ2-1; a weak D match, TRBD1 (5 bases). V lost 3 bases to trimming and J lost 10 bases, with 8 bases between them. The CDR3 has 11 residues. CDR1 SGHRS and CDR2 YFSETQ come from the germline V gene. The CDR3 nucleotides are TGCGCCAGCAGCTCGGACATAGAGCAGTTCTTC. Translated: CASSSDIEQFF.

V and J are TRBV10-1 and TRBJ2-1, with TRBD2 matching 10 bases. The V and J ends lost 5 bases and 4 bases, in that order; junction bases with no gene match: 5. This CDR3 region has 15 residues. Germline V CDR1 and CDR2: WNHNN, SYGVQD (reference sequence). The CDR3 DNA follows: TGCGCCAGCAGTTTGACTAGCGGGCCTTACAATGAGCAGTTCTTC. Translation: CASSLTSGPYNEQFF.

The gene calls are TRBV6-2 or TRBV6-3 and TRBJ1-1; D call uncertain. Germline CDR1 MNHEY, CDR2 SVGEGT. The CDR3 runs to 14 residues. The V end lost 2 bases, the J end lost 2 bases, and 9 bases lay between the germline ends. Here the CDR3 reads CASSYRGANTEAFF. The CDR3 DNA follows: TGTGCCAGCAGTTACCGGGGTGCTAACACTGAAGCTTTCTTT.

This clone was detected only once. The chain recombines TRBV5-1 with TRBJ2-1, with TRBD1 matching 8 bases. The V segment lost 4 bases and the J segment 6 bases; nucleotides outside the gene matches: 18. Per germline, CDR1 SGHRS and CDR2 YFSETQ. This CDR3 spans 18 amino acids. The CDR3: CASSPWTGSPGRGNEQFF. The DNA of the CDR3 is TGCGCCAGCAGCCCATGGACAGGGAGCCCTGGTCGGGGCAATGAGCAGTTCTTC.

This chain connects TRBV13 to TRBJ1-1, with 7 bases matching TRBD1. CDR3 size: 13 residues. V shed 5 bases and J 4 bases; nucleotides not matched to a gene: 4. CDR1 is PRHDT and CDR2 is FYEKMQ in the germline V gene (reference sequence). The CDR3 nucleotides read TGTGCCAGCAGCCCAGACAGGGTCACTGAAGCTTTCTTT. It yields the protein CASSPDRVTEAFF.

This clone turned up a few times. The J gene is TRBJ2-2, the V gene TRBV19; D perhaps matches TRBD1 (6 bases). CDR3 length: 15 residues. Trimming shortened V by 4 bases and J by 4 bases, and 13 bases separated the two germline ends. Germline CDR1 reads LNHDA; CDR2 reads SQIVND (reference sequence). CDR3 loop: CASSTETGATGELFF. The CDR3 nucleotides are TGTGCCAGTAGTACCGAGACAGGTGCCACCGGGGAGCTGTTTTTT.

This clone has just one count. The V and J genes are TRBV7-6 and TRBJ1-1, with D possibly TRBD1 on 6 matching bases. CDR1 and CDR2 (germline): SGHVS, FNYEAQ. The V gene lost 0 bases and the J gene lost 5 bases, with 13 bases spanning the gap. The CDR3 covers 15 residues. The CDR3 region is CASSLASDSVTEAFF. CDR3 coding DNA: TGTGCCAGCAGCTTAGCGTCGGACAGCGTTACTGAAGCTTTCTTT.

J is TRBJ2-1 and V is TRBV19, with D possibly matching TRBD2 (5 bases). The germline gives CDR1 LNHDA, CDR2 SQIVND (reference sequence). This CDR3 has 14 residues. V lost 3 bases and J lost 2, with 8 bases in between. CDR3 region: CASSMSSPYNEQFF. In nucleotides, the CDR3 is TGTGCCAGTAGTATGTCTAGCCCCTACAATGAGCAGTTCTTC. Full variable domain (remainder filled in from reference TRBV19 and TRBJ2-1): DGGITQSPKYLFRKEGQNVTLSCEQNLNHDAMYWYRQDPGQGLRLIYYSQIVNDFQKGDIAEGYSVSREKKESFPLTVTSAQKNPTAFYLCASSMSSPYNEQFFGPGTRLTVL.

The chain carries TRBV2 and TRBJ2-1; 7 bases are shared with TRBD2. The CDR3 loop spans 13 amino acids. The V gene's germline CDR1 is SNHLY and CDR2 FYNNEI. The V and J ends lost 6 bases and 8 bases, in that order; junction bases with no gene match: 7. CDR3 loop: CASRPTSFDEQFF. The CDR3 DNA sequence: TGTGCCAGCAGACCGACTAGCTTTGATGAGCAGTTCTTC.

This chain connects TRBV5-1 to TRBJ1-2; D is possibly TRBD1 (6 bases). This CDR3 has 13 residues. CDR1 and CDR2 from the germline V gene are SGHRS and YFSETQ. V shed 3 bases and J shed 5 bases, with 11 bases lying between them. Here the CDR3 DNA reads TGCGCCAGCAGCTATGACAGGACGTATGGCTACACCTTC. This gives the protein CASSYDRTYGYTF.

The sample holds one count of this clone. V is TRBV6-5 and J is TRBJ2-7, with TRBD2 as a possible D gene (5 bases). The germline V gene has CDR1 MNHEY and CDR2 SVGAGI. The V end lost 7 bases, the J end lost 4 bases, and 17 bases lay between the germline ends. This CDR3 contains 14 residues. Here the CDR3 reads CASTLALASYEQYF. CDR3 nucleotides: TGTGCCAGCACCCTAGCCCTGGCCTCGTACGAGCAGTACTTC.

V usage is TRBV24-1 and J usage is TRBJ1-5; 8 bases match TRBD1. Germline lookup yields CDR1 KGHDR and CDR2 SFDVKD. Trimming at V came to 3 bases and at J to 1 base, leaving 10 bases not matched to a gene. The CDR3 has 18 residues. This chain's CDR3 is CATSDGKTDRGSNQPQHF. The DNA of the CDR3 is TGTGCCACCAGTGATGGAAAAACCGACAGGGGAAGCAATCAGCCCCAGCATTTT.